These T cell receptor beta chains were read from a single sample in a study of OX40 agonist ivuxolimab in advanced cancers. Clones were sequenced by immunoSEQ multiplex PCR, and TCRdb holds only the in-frame ones, with some missing. The data show tens of thousands of clones, 80% seen once. This material consisted of CD4+ or CD8+ T cells sorted from blood, taken in a trial of the OX40 agonist ivuxolimab. The source of these receptors is an adult with an advanced solid tumor such as melanoma, head and neck, liver or kidney cancer. Both conserved end residues are part of each CDR3. The D gene is left open where the match is weak. Only some rows state a clone size, as once, few, many or a class for expanded clones.

>.|TRBV11-2|TRBJ2-2|.
CASSGFPGELFF
TGTGCCAGCAGTGGTTTCCCCGGGGAGCTGTTTTTT
>.|TRBV30|TRBJ1-4|TRBD1
CAWSVRGGTNEKLFF
TGTGCCTGGAGTGTACGAGGGGGCACTAATGAAAAACTGTTTTTT
>.|TRBV10-1|TRBJ2-2|.
CASSEGDRSPGELFF
TGCGCCAGCAGTGAGGGGGACCGGTCCCCCGGGGAGCTGTTTTTT
>.|TRBV6-6|TRBJ2-7|.
CASSYHYEQYF
TGTGCCAGCAGTTACCACTACGAGCAGTACTTC
>.|TRBV20-1|TRBJ1-2|.
CSAGRGSGYTF
TGCAGTGCTGGGCGAGGTAGCGGCTACACCTTC
>.|TRBV7-9|TRBJ1-3|.
CASSLGGGHTIYF
TGTGCCAGCAGCTTAGGAGGGGGGCACACCATATATTTT
>.|TRBV5-4|TRBJ1-1|TRBD1
CASSSPDRGASAEAFF
TGTGCCAGCAGCTCTCCCGACAGGGGGGCTAGCGCTGAAGCTTTCTTT
>.|TRBV19|TRBJ2-1|.
CASSPGQSSYNEQFF
TGTGCCAGTAGTCCGGGACAAAGCTCCTACAATGAGCAGTTCTTC
>.|TRBV18|TRBJ1-1|.
CASSPEGGGTEAFF
TGTGCCAGCTCACCAGAGGGGGGGGGAACTGAAGCTTTCTTT
>.|TRBV30|TRBJ2-3|.
CAWSRTIQDTQYF
TGTGCCTGGAGCCGCACCATCCAAGATACGCAGTATTTT
>.|TRBV7-9|TRBJ1-2|TRBD1
CASSFTGGTGYGYTF
TGTGCCAGCAGCTTTACAGGGGGAACCGGCTATGGCTACACCTTC
>.|TRBV7-2|TRBJ2-7|.
CASSLDLLWSEQYF
TGTGCCAGCAGCTTAGATCTACTGTGGAGTGAGCAGTACTTC
>.|TRBV30|TRBJ2-5|TRBD1
CAWSAYRGETQYF
TGTGCCTGGAGTGCCTACAGGGGTGAGACCCAGTACTTC
>.|TRBV15|TRBJ2-2|.
CATSRGDLGRGELFF
TGTGCCACCAGCAGGGGGGACTTGGGTCGCGGGGAGCTGTTTTTT
>.|TRBV7-8|TRBJ1-1|.
CASNGVQGTEAFF
TGTGCCAGCAATGGGGTTCAGGGGACTGAAGCTTTCTTT
>once|TRBV7-9|TRBJ2-3|TRBD2
CASSLGLAGGIDTQYF
TGTGCCAGCAGCTTAGGGCTAGCGGGGGGGATAGATACGCAGTATTTT
>once|TRBV7-2|TRBJ1-3|.
CASSRWTGNTIYF
TGTGCCAGCAGCCGATGGACTGGAAACACCATATATTTT
>.|TRBV11-2|TRBJ1-1|.
CASSQDTATEAFF
TGTGCCAGCAGCCAGGACACAGCCACTGAAGCTTTCTTT
>.|TRBV19|TRBJ2-5|.
CASSKAGWQETQYF
TGTGCCAGTAGTAAGGCGGGATGGCAAGAGACCCAGTACTTC
>.|TRBV7-3|TRBJ2-1|.
CASSLRDYNEQFF
TGTGCCAGCAGCCTCCGGGACTACAATGAGCAGTTCTTC
>.|TRBV18|TRBJ1-2|.
CASSPNWGASSSYGYTF
TGTGCCAGCTCACCAAATTGGGGGGCCTCATCTTCTTATGGCTACACCTTC
>.|TRBV28|TRBJ2-7|.
CASSRTAYEQYF
TGTGCCAGCAGCCGGACAGCTTACGAGCAGTACTTC
>.|TRBV11-1|TRBJ2-2|.
CASSHGTGELFF
TGTGCCAGCAGCCACGGTACCGGGGAGCTGTTTTTT
>.|TRBV10-1|TRBJ2-1|.
CASSVGPGNEQFF
TGCGCCAGCAGTGTAGGGCCGGGCAATGAGCAGTTCTTC
>.|TRBV21-1|TRBJ2-5|.
CASPMRRLAGGETQYF
TGTGCCAGCCCCATGCGGAGACTAGCGGGAGGGGAGACCCAGTACTTC
>.|TRBV2|TRBJ2-1|.
CASSVEPPGNEQFF
TGTGCCAGCAGTGTGGAGCCCCCGGGAAATGAGCAGTTCTTC
>.|TRBV30|TRBJ2-7|TRBD1
CAWNGQGASYEQYF
TGTGCCTGGAACGGACAGGGGGCCTCCTACGAGCAGTACTTC
>.|TRBV9|TRBJ1-6|.
CASSVEKNSPLHF
TGTGCCAGCAGCGTAGAGAAGAATTCACCCCTCCACTTT
>.|TRBV5-1|TRBJ2-1|TRBD1
CASRPTGAVLYNEQFF
TGCGCCAGCAGGCCGACAGGGGCCGTTTTATACAATGAGCAGTTCTTC
>.|TRBV6-1|TRBJ1-2|.
CASSEGSTGLYGYTF
TGTGCCAGCAGTGAAGGTTCTACAGGGTTATATGGCTACACCTTC
>once|TRBV6-6|TRBJ2-7|TRBD2
CASLGLAVPYEQYF
TGTGCCAGCCTAGGACTAGCGGTACCCTACGAGCAGTACTTC
>few|TRBV27|TRBJ1-6|TRBD1
CASSLGQGWNSPLHF
TGTGCCAGCAGTTTGGGACAGGGTTGGAATTCACCCCTCCACTTT
>.|TRBV6-5|TRBJ1-1|.
CASRTTDTEAFF
TGTGCCAGCAGAACTACAGACACTGAAGCTTTCTTT
>.|TRBV19|TRBJ1-1|TRBD1
CASRQGRTEAFF
TGTGCCAGTAGACAGGGGCGCACTGAAGCTTTCTTT
>.|TRBV10-3|TRBJ2-7|.
CAISENPAPSSYEQYF
TGTGCCATCAGTGAAAACCCGGCGCCTAGCTCCTACGAGCAGTACTTC
>.|TRBV30|TRBJ1-5|.
CAWWLRGTQHF
TGTGCCTGGTGGCTACGAGGCACGCAGCATTTT
>.|TRBV5-3|TRBJ1-2|TRBD1
CARSGGQNYGYTF
TGTGCCAGAAGCGGGGGACAGAACTATGGCTACACCTTC
>.|TRBV25-1|TRBJ1-6|.
CASSESRNRDLSPLHF
TGTGCCAGCAGTGAATCTAGGAACAGAGACCTTTCACCCCTCCACTTT
>few|TRBV6-1|TRBJ1-5|.
CASSPGGSNQPQHF
TGTGCCAGCAGTCCCGGTGGGAGCAATCAGCCCCAGCATTTT
>.|TRBV21-1|TRBJ1-3|.
CASSTLQGDGNTIYF
TGTGCCAGCAGCACATTACAGGGGGACGGAAACACCATATATTTT
>.|TRBV5-1|TRBJ2-2|.
CASSLVGSTGELFF
TGCGCCAGCAGCTTGGTAGGGAGCACCGGGGAGCTGTTTTTT
>.|TRBV5-4|TRBJ2-2|TRBD1
CASSLDRGSTGELFF
TGTGCCAGCAGCCTGGACAGGGGGAGCACCGGGGAGCTGTTTTTT
>.|TRBV30|TRBJ2-7|.
CAWKRDSYEQYF
TGTGCCTGGAAGCGGGACAGCTACGAGCAGTACTTC
>once|TRBV10-3|TRBJ2-1|TRBD2
CAISAGRGGENEQFF
TGTGCCATCAGTGCCGGGCGGGGGGGCGAGAATGAGCAGTTCTTC
>.|TRBV5-1|TRBJ2-3|TRBD2
CASSLRGTGTSVTDTQYF
TGCGCCAGCAGCTTGAGGGGCACCGGGACTAGCGTCACAGATACGCAGTATTTT
>.|TRBV5-6|TRBJ2-5|TRBD1
CASRLTGGKGETQYF
TGTGCCAGCAGGTTAACAGGGGGCAAAGGAGAGACCCAGTACTTC
>.|TRBV4-1|TRBJ2-7|.
CASSQGEGPAYEQYF
TGCGCCAGCAGCCAAGGTGAAGGGCCCGCCTACGAGCAGTACTTC
>.|TRBV2|TRBJ1-4|TRBD1
CASLKQGTGGEKLFF
TGTGCCAGCTTAAAGCAGGGGACAGGGGGCGAAAAACTGTTTTTT
>.|TRBV5-1|TRBJ2-3|TRBD2
CASSLEREGRPRATDTQYF
TGCGCCAGCAGCTTGGAACGGGAGGGCCGTCCCCGGGCCACAGATACGCAGTATTTT
>few|TRBV19|TRBJ2-7|.
CASSMGNRPGAYEQYF
TGTGCCAGTAGTATGGGAAACCGCCCCGGGGCATACGAGCAGTACTTC
>.|TRBV4-1|TRBJ2-7|TRBD2
CASSQDRGGRFGEQYF
TGCGCCAGCAGCCAAGATCGAGGCGGGAGGTTCGGGGAGCAGTACTTC
>.|TRBV21-1|TRBJ1-3|.
CASSNSVTVLSGNTIYF
TGTGCCAGCAGCAACAGTGTGACGGTCCTCTCTGGAAACACCATATATTTT
>.|TRBV7-3|TRBJ2-5|.
CASSLTGSGPEGTQYF
TGTGCCAGCAGCTTAACGGGTTCGGGGCCCGAGGGGACCCAGTACTTC
>.|TRBV27|TRBJ2-6|TRBD1
CASSRQGFNVLTF
TGTGCCAGCAGCCGACAGGGTTTTAACGTCCTGACTTTC
>once|TRBV29-1|TRBJ2-3|TRBD2
CSVGTALSGGRDTQYF
TGCAGCGTTGGAACCGCTCTTAGCGGGGGGAGAGATACGCAGTATTTT